Below are 31 T cell receptor beta chains sequenced from a single sample in a study of blood T cell repertoires in COVID-19 (dated by TCRdb to about 2020). The library came from the immunoSEQ multiplex PCR assay. Imported from immuneACCESS, the table was reduced by TCRdb to in-frame sequences with V and J called. These copies leave out some clones; in studies compared against another copy, an unresolved V gene accounts for under half, and the cause of the remainder is not known. The sample profile shows tens of thousands of clones; around 90% of them were found once. The leading ten clones occupy roughly 3.9% of the sample. Sequencing input: peripheral blood. Every receptor here comes from a woman in her forties or fifties in a cohort sampled during active COVID-19.

V usage is TRBV5-4 and J usage is TRBJ2-2; TRBD2 matches 10 bases. Germline V gene data show CDR1 as SGHNT and CDR2 as YYREEE (reference sequence). The CDR3 extends over 15 amino acids. Trimming at V came to 1 base and at J to 6 bases, leaving 3 bases not matched to a gene. CDR3 nucleotides: TGTGCCAGCAGCTTGCAGCGGGGGGGGTCCGGGGAGCTGTTTTTT. It codes for CASSLQRGGSGELFF. The full variable domain, completed using reference TRBV5-4 and TRBJ2-2, is ETGVTQSPTHLIKTRGQQVTLRCSSQSGHNTVSWYQQALGQGPQFIFQYYREEENGRGNFPPRFSGLQFPNYSSELNVNALELDDSALYLCASSLQRGGSGELFFGEGSRLTVL.

The chain combines TRBV18 with TRBJ2-2; D possibly corresponds to TRBD1 (6 bases). The CDR3 is 15 amino acids. Germline V gene sequence: CDR1 KGHSH, CDR2 LQKENI. Trimming shortened V by 3 bases and J by 5 bases, and 13 bases separated the two germline ends. In nucleotides, the CDR3 is TGTGCCAGCTCACCGGAACAGGGTTGGACCGGGGAGCTGTTTTTT. Protein product: CASSPEQGWTGELFF.

This chain links TRBV19 with TRBJ2-1, with TRBD1 as a possible D gene (6 bases). The length of the CDR3 is 14 residues. V was trimmed by 7 bases and J by 7 bases, leaving 17 bases between them. Per germline, CDR1 LNHDA and CDR2 SQIVND (reference sequence). The chain's CDR3 is CASNPRPQGNEQFF. The DNA for the CDR3 is TGTGCCAGTAACCCCCGCCCCCAGGGGAATGAGCAGTTCTTC.

The V gene is TRBV5-5, the J gene TRBJ1-1; maybe TRBD1 (6 bases). The CDR3 consists of 15 residues. V lost 4 bases and J 0 bases, leaving 13 bases between the germline ends. Germline CDR1 reads SGHKS; CDR2 reads YYEKEE (reference sequence). The chain's CDR3 is CASSRVDRMNTEAFF. The CDR3 nucleotides are TGTGCCAGCAGCCGTGTCGACAGGATGAACACTGAAGCTTTCTTT.

This CDR3 reads CASSLGDRGPNEKLFF. DNA of the CDR3: TGTGCCAGCAGCTTGGGCGACAGGGGACCTAATGAAAAACTGTTTTTT. This chain joins TRBV5-5 and TRBJ1-4, with 8 bases fitting TRBD1. The CDR3 extends over 16 amino acids. Trimming removed 0 bases from V and 3 bases from J; junction bases left unmatched: 4. CDR1 is SGHKS and CDR2 is YYEKEE in the germline V gene (reference sequence).

This chain links TRBV28 with TRBJ1-3; TRBD1 matches 11 bases. Germline V gives CDR1 MDHEN, CDR2 SYDVKM. J gave up 4 bases and V 8 bases, and 16 bases lay outside the gene matches. The CDR3 consists of 18 residues. The CDR3 region has the DNA TGTGCCAGCGGAAACGGACAGGGGGCCGCAAATCTGGGAAACACCATATATTTT. This translates into CASGNGQGAANLGNTIYF. Complete variable domain (other parts from reference TRBV28 and TRBJ1-3): DVKVTQSSRYLVKRTGEKVFLECVQDMDHENMFWYRQDPGLGLRLIYFSYDVKMKEKGDIPEGYSVSREKKERFSLILESASTNQTSMYLCASGNGQGAANLGNTIYFGEGSWLTVV.

The chain combines TRBV7-2 with TRBJ2-2; D gene unclear. V lost 2 bases and J lost 7, with 5 bases in between. The CDR3 has 12 amino acids. The germline CDR1 and CDR2 sequences are SGHTA and FQGNSA. CDR3 amino acids: CASSLFYGELFF. The CDR3 nucleotides read TGTGCCAGCAGCTTATTCTACGGGGAGCTGTTTTTT.

The CDR3 sequence: CASSLDSNEKLFF. The CDR3 bases are TGTGCCAGCAGCTTAGACAGTAATGAAAAACTGTTTTTT. The J gene is TRBJ1-4, the V gene TRBV7-9; D uncertain. The CDR3 covers 13 residues. Per the germline V gene, CDR1 is SEHNR and CDR2 is FQNEAQ (reference sequence). V was cut by 1 base and J by 4 bases, with 4 bases left in between.

The chain carries TRBV6-5 and TRBJ1-2, with TRBD1 identical over 7 bases. CDR3 length: 14 residues. Germline V gene lookup returns CDR1 MNHEY and CDR2 SVGAGI. J lost 4 bases, V lost 6 bases, and 8 bases had no gene match. CDR3 sequence reads: CASSPRTGPYGYTF. CDR3 nucleotides: TGTGCCAGCAGCCCCCGGACAGGACCCTATGGCTACACCTTC.

The chain combines TRBV11-3 with TRBJ2-1, with 10 bases identical to TRBD2. J lost 6 bases, V lost 4 bases, and 12 bases had no gene match. Germline V CDR1 and CDR2: SGHNT, YENEEA. The CDR3 is 17 amino acids. CDR3 loop: CASSSLWTSGQINEQFF. The CDR3 coding sequence is TGTGCCAGCAGCTCGTTATGGACTAGCGGACAGATCAATGAGCAGTTCTTC.

The chain employs TRBV11-2 and TRBJ2-7; tentatively, D is TRBD2 (5 bases). The CDR3 spans 14 residues. Germline V gene data show CDR1 as SGHAT and CDR2 as FQNNGV. Trimming left V 2 bases short and J 2 bases short, with 10 bases between. The CDR3 sequence: CASSLKDGTYEQYF. CDR3 bases: TGTGCCAGCAGCTTAAAGGACGGGACCTACGAGCAGTACTTC.

The J gene is TRBJ2-2, the V gene TRBV27; 9 bases map to TRBD1. CDR1 MNHEY and CDR2 SMNVEV come from the germline V gene (reference sequence). The V and J ends lost 7 bases and 3 bases, in that order; junction bases with no gene match: 3. CDR3 length: 14 residues. The CDR3 spells CASTTGGYTGELFF. The CDR3 DNA is TGTGCCAGCACCACAGGGGGCTACACCGGGGAGCTGTTTTTT.

The V gene is TRBV30, the J gene TRBJ1-6, with a weak D call TRBD1 (5 bases). CDR3 size: 13 residues. Trimming removed 5 bases from V and 4 bases from J, with 9 bases in between. The V gene's germline CDR1 is GTSNPN and CDR2 SVGIG (reference sequence). The CDR3 is CAWARQYNSPLHF. For the CDR3, the DNA is TGTGCCTGGGCACGACAGTATAATTCACCCCTCCACTTT.

The rearrangement links TRBV28 to TRBJ1-1; D possibly corresponds to TRBD1 (6 bases). The CDR3 extends over 12 amino acids. Trimming left V 6 bases short and J 10 bases short, with 15 bases between. Germline V lookup: CDR1 MDHEN, CDR2 SYDVKM. CDR3 nucleotide sequence: TGTGCCAGCAGGGGGAACAGGGTAGGAGCTTTCTTT. It codes for CASRGNRVGAFF.

This chain uses TRBV5-5 with TRBJ2-1; 8 positions match TRBD2. Germline CDR1 and CDR2: SGHKS and YYEKEE (reference sequence). Trimming removed 3 bases from V and 2 bases from J; junction bases left unmatched: 4. The CDR3 totals 15 residues. The chain's CDR3 is CASSYERGTYNEQFF. Written as DNA, the CDR3 is TGTGCCAGCAGCTACGAGCGGGGGACCTACAATGAGCAGTTCTTC.

V gene TRBV10-3 combines with J gene TRBJ2-2, with D perhaps matching TRBD1 (5 bases). V was shortened by 3 bases and J by 0 bases, with 8 bases between the two germline ends. Per germline, CDR1 ENHRY and CDR2 SYGVKD. The CDR3 loop spans 15 amino acids. CDR3: CAISDTTANTGELFF. Written as DNA, the CDR3 is TGTGCCATCAGTGACACGACAGCGAACACCGGGGAGCTGTTTTTT.

The chain combines TRBV2 with TRBJ2-7, with a weak D call TRBD2 (5 bases). The V and J ends lost 6 bases and 0 bases respectively, with 9 bases between them. Looked up from germline, CDR1 is SNHLY and CDR2 is FYNNEI. The CDR3 runs 13 residues. CDR3 amino acids: CASRDWHSYEQYF. The CDR3 DNA sequence: TGTGCCAGCAGGGACTGGCACTCCTACGAGCAGTACTTC.

The chain carries TRBV5-1 and TRBJ2-3, with D hard to call. With 2 bases removed from V and 4 bases from J, the gap between germline ends came to 8 bases. The length of the CDR3 is 13 residues. Germline CDR1 is SGHRS and CDR2 is YFSETQ. The DNA for the CDR3 is TGCGCCAGCAGCTTTGTTTCCGCAGATACGCAGTATTTT. Translation: CASSFVSADTQYF.

The J gene is TRBJ2-3, the V gene TRBV7-3; 7 bases fit TRBD1. The CDR3 is made up of 13 amino acids. In germline, CDR1 is SGHTA, CDR2 FQGTGA. V dropped 5 bases and J dropped 5; count of bases not matched to a gene: 4. The CDR3 DNA reads as TGTGCCAGCAGCCCCCGGGACAGAGATACGCAGTATTTT. Protein product: CASSPRDRDTQYF.

The chain joins TRBV12-3 or TRBV12-4 to TRBJ1-2, with 10 positions matching TRBD1. V lost 4 bases, J lost 5 bases, and 1 base stayed unmatched. This CDR3 comprises 13 residues. The CDR3 loop is CASSSGQGYGYTF. As DNA, the CDR3 is TGTGCCAGCAGTTCGGGACAGGGGTATGGCTACACCTTC.

This clone was recorded once. The chain is built from TRBV4-2 and TRBJ1-4; D not resolved. V gave up 3 bases and J gave up 4 bases, with 9 bases separating them. The CDR3 is 14 residues long. Germline V gene sequence: CDR1 LGHNA, CDR2 YNFKEQ. The CDR3 DNA reads as TGTGCCAGCAGCCAGGGCACACTTAATGAAAAACTGTTTTTT. This gives the protein CASSQGTLNEKLFF.

The gene calls are TRBV19 and TRBJ2-7; 11 bases are shared with TRBD1. Germline CDR1 and CDR2: LNHDA and SQIVND (reference sequence). This CDR3 comprises 14 residues. Trimming cost V 9 bases and J 1 base; bases outside gene matches: 5. The CDR3, as DNA: TGTGCCAGCCGGGACAGGGGGAATTCCTACGAGCAGTACTTC. Amino acids: CASRDRGNSYEQYF.

The genes are TRBV6-2 or TRBV6-3 and TRBJ2-1; a weak D match, TRBD2 (5 bases). Germline V gene data show CDR1 as MNHEY and CDR2 as SVGEGT. The CDR3 runs 14 residues. Trimming pared 6 bases from V and 7 bases from J, leaving 16 bases between. CDR3 DNA: TGTGCCAGCAGACCTCTAGCACACACGAATGAGCAGTTCTTC. This gives the protein CASRPLAHTNEQFF.

The chain carries TRBV3-1 (or the pseudogene TRBV3-2) and TRBJ2-1, with 7 bases that match TRBD2. V dropped 2 bases and J dropped 15; count of bases not matched to a gene: 10. The germline V gene has CDR1 LGHDT and CDR2 YNNKEL (reference sequence). The CDR3 consists of 13 residues. The DNA of the CDR3 is TGTGCCAGCAGCCAACCTCCAGCGGGACGGTCGTTCTTC. Its translation: CASSQPPAGRSFF.

The genes are TRBV6-6 and TRBJ1-3; 7 bases line up with TRBD1. Looked up from germline, CDR1 is MNHNY and CDR2 is SVGAGI (reference sequence). The CDR3 contains 14 residues. The V and J ends lost 5 bases and 2 bases, in that order; junction bases with no gene match: 3. This chain's CDR3 is CASSGTDAGNTIYF. CDR3 nucleotides: TGTGCCAGCAGTGGGACAGATGCTGGAAACACCATATATTTT.

The chain recombines TRBV6-5 with TRBJ2-7, with no clear D. This CDR3 region has 14 residues. Trimming took off 8 bases at V and 3 bases at J, with 17 bases between the two ends. CDR1 and CDR2 from the germline V gene are MNHEY and SVGAGI. The CDR3 DNA sequence: TGTGCCAGCTCAAAAGGCCTAGAGATCTACGAGCAGTACTTC. Its protein product is CASSKGLEIYEQYF.

The gene calls are TRBV3-1 (or the pseudogene TRBV3-2) and TRBJ1-4; D possibly corresponds to TRBD1 (5 bases). The germline gives CDR1 LGHDT, CDR2 YNNKEL (reference sequence). This CDR3 comprises 14 residues. With 0 bases removed from V and 10 bases from J, the gap between germline ends came to 12 bases. Here the CDR3 reads CASSQEGRGGKLFF. Here the CDR3 DNA reads TGTGCCAGCAGCCAAGAAGGGCGGGGGGGAAAACTGTTTTTT.

The rearrangement links TRBV2 to TRBJ2-1; TRBD2 is a possible D gene (6 bases). V was cut by 6 bases and J by 4 bases, with 7 bases left in between. Per the germline V gene, CDR1 is SNHLY and CDR2 is FYNNEI. The CDR3 loop spans 12 amino acids. The CDR3 DNA follows: TGTGCCAGCAGCCGGGGGTACAATGAGCAGTTCTTC. Translated, it gives CASSRGYNEQFF.

The chain has TRBV28 and TRBJ1-2; 9 nucleotides line up with TRBD1. Losses at the gene ends were 7 bases for V and 4 bases for J; bases not matched to a gene: 13. Per germline, CDR1 MDHEN and CDR2 SYDVKM. CDR3 length equals 16 residues. The chain's CDR3 is CASTLGDRAGIYGYTF. The CDR3, as DNA: TGTGCCAGCACGCTCGGGGACAGGGCGGGGATCTATGGCTACACCTTC.

The V and J genes are TRBV6-5 and TRBJ1-1; tentatively, D is TRBD1 (6 bases). Per the germline V gene, CDR1 is MNHEY and CDR2 is SVGAGI. This CDR3 spans 15 amino acids. V lost 0 bases and J lost 4, with 12 bases in between. The CDR3 bases are TGTGCCAGCAGTTACTCGGCGGGCAGGGGCACTGAAGCTTTCTTT. As protein: CASSYSAGRGTEAFF.

CDR3 DNA: TGTGCCAGCACGAAAACAGGGTACGGGACTGAAGCTTTCTTT. Its protein product is CASTKTGYGTEAFF. The gene calls are TRBV27 and TRBJ1-1; D may be TRBD1 (6 bases). The V end lost 7 bases, the J end lost 5 bases, and 17 bases lay between the germline ends. Per germline, CDR1 MNHEY and CDR2 SMNVEV (reference sequence). The CDR3 contains 14 residues.